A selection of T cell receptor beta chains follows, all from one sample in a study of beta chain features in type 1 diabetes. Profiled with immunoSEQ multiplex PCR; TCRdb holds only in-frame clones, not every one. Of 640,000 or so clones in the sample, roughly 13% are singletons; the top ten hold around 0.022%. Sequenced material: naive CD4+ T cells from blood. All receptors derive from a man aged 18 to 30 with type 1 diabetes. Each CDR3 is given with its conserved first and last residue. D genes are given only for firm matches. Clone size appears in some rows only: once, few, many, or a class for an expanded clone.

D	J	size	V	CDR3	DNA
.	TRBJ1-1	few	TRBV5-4	CASSMAGFGTEAFF	TGTGCCAGCAGCATGGCAGGGTTTGGCACTGAAGCTTTCTTT
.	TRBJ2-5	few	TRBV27	CATRGPYQETQYF	TGTGCTACCAGGGGACCGTACCAAGAGACCCAGTACTTC
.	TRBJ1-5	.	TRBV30	CAWSAGGSNQPQHF	TGTGCCTGGAGTGCCGGAGGAAGCAATCAGCCCCAGCATTTT
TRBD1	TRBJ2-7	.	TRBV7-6	CASSPGQADSYEQYF	TGTGCCAGCAGCCCCGGACAGGCCGATTCCTACGAGCAGTACTTC
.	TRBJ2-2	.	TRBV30	CAWRPVVRDTGELFF	TGTGCCTGGAGACCAGTGGTTAGGGACACCGGGGAGCTGTTTTTT
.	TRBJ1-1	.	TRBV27	CASSWARDTEAFF	TGTGCCAGCAGCTGGGCCCGGGACACTGAAGCTTTCTTT
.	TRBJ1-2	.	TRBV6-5	CASNQRGNDYGYTF	TGTGCCAGCAACCAAAGGGGGAATGACTATGGCTACACCTTC
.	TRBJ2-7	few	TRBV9	CASSSQEGEQYF	TGTGCCAGCAGCTCTCAGGAGGGGGAGCAGTACTTC
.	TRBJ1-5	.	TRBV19	CASSPGGVTNQPQHF	TGTGCCAGTAGTCCCGGGGGGGTTACCAATCAGCCCCAGCATTTT
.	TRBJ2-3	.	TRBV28	CASRRAGKSDTQYF	TGTGCCAGTAGGCGGGCAGGGAAGTCAGATACGCAGTATTTT
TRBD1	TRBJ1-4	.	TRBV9	CASSVGQGASRDEKLFF	TGTGCCAGCAGCGTAGGGCAGGGGGCTTCTCGGGATGAAAAACTGTTTTTT
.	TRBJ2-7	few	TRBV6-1	CASSPGDMFYEQYF	TGTGCCAGCAGTCCAGGGGATATGTTCTACGAGCAGTACTTC
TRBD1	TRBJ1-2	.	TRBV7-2	CASNPQGGSYGYTF	TGTGCCAGCAACCCCCAAGGGGGCAGCTATGGCTACACCTTC
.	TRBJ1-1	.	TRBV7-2	CASSPFGTLDTEAFF	TGTGCCAGCAGCCCCTTCGGAACGCTGGACACTGAAGCTTTCTTT
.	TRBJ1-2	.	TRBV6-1	CASSEAGYGYTF	TGTGCCAGCAGTGAAGCGGGGTATGGCTACACCTTC
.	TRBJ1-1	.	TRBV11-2	CAGGQDVNTEAFF	TGTGCCGGAGGCCAGGACGTGAACACTGAAGCTTTCTTT
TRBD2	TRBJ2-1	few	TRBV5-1	CASSSSGGGGEQFF	TGCGCCAGCAGCTCTAGCGGGGGCGGAGGTGAGCAGTTCTTC
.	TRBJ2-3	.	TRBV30	CAWSPDTQYF	TGTGCCTGGAGTCCAGATACGCAGTATTTT
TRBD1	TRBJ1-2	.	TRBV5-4	CASSLGQGGPYGYTF	TGTGCCAGCAGCTTGGGACAGGGAGGGCCCTATGGCTACACCTTC
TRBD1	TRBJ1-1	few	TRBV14	CASSRQGYTEAFF	TGTGCCAGCAGTCGACAGGGGTACACTGAAGCTTTCTTT
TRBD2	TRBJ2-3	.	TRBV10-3	CAISGTSGGAADTQYF	TGTGCCATCAGCGGAACTAGCGGGGGGGCCGCAGATACGCAGTATTTT
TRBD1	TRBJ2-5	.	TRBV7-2	CASSRGQGQETQYF	TGTGCCAGCAGTCGAGGACAGGGTCAAGAGACCCAGTACTTC
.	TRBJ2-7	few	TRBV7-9	CASGLPNEQYF	TGTGCCAGCGGGCTCCCCAACGAGCAGTACTTC
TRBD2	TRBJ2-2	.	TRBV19	CASSMGRGSGELFF	TGTGCCAGTAGTATGGGGAGGGGCAGCGGGGAGCTGTTTTTT
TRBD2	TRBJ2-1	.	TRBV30	CAGTSGGKREQFF	TGTGCCGGAACTAGCGGGGGCAAGCGTGAGCAGTTCTTC
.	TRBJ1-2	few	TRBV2	CASSLGQLNYGYTF	TGTGCCAGCAGTTTAGGACAGCTTAACTATGGCTACACCTTC
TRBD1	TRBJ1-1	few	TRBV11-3	CASSLGQPNTEAFF	TGTGCCAGCAGCTTGGGACAGCCGAACACTGAAGCTTTCTTT
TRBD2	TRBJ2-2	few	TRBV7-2	CASTLPPGGNTGELFF	TGTGCCAGCACCCTCCCACCGGGGGGTAACACCGGGGAGCTGTTTTTT
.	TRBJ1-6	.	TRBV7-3	CASSFGSPGTNSPLHF	TGTGCCAGCAGCTTTGGTAGTCCAGGAACGAATTCACCCCTCCACTTT
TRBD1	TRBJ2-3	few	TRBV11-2	CASSTYRGSSTDTQYF	TGTGCCAGCAGCACCTACAGGGGCTCTAGCACAGATACGCAGTATTTT
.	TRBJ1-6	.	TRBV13	CASSRDRWSSPLHF	TGTGCCAGCAGCCGCGACAGGTGGAGTTCACCCCTCCACTTT
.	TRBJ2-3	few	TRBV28	CASSPSGDTQYF	TGTGCCAGCAGTCCTTCTGGGGATACGCAGTATTTT
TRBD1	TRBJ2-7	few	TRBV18	CASSPWTGAVLSEQYF	TGTGCCAGCTCACCTTGGACAGGGGCCGTCTTATCCGAGCAGTACTTC
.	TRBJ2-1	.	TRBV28	CASSLYNEQFF	TGTGCCAGCAGTTTATATAATGAGCAGTTCTTC
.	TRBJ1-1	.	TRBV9	CASSPESRMNTEAFF	TGTGCCAGCAGCCCCGAGAGTAGAATGAACACTGAAGCTTTCTTT
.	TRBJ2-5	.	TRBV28	CASSTGTPWTQYF	TGTGCCAGCAGTACCGGGACTCCGTGGACCCAGTACTTC
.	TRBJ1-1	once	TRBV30	CACTAGTGVGTEAFF	TGTGCCTGTACGGCAGGGACGGGCGTTGGCACTGAAGCTTTCTTT
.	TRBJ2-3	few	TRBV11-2	CASSLRRDPHLDTQYF	TGTGCCAGCAGCTTAAGGCGGGACCCGCATTTAGATACGCAGTATTTT
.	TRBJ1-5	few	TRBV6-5	CASGREQPQHF	TGTGCCAGCGGCCGGGAGCAGCCCCAGCATTTT
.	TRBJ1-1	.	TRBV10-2	CASTGGLDTEAFF	TGCGCCAGCACTGGGGGCCTTGACACTGAAGCTTTCTTT
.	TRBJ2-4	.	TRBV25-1	CASSEYSTAAKNIQYF	TGTGCCAGCAGTGAATACTCGACGGCAGCCAAAAACATTCAGTACTTC
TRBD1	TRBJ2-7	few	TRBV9	CASSVALDREQYF	TGTGCCAGCAGCGTAGCACTGGACAGGGAGCAGTACTTC
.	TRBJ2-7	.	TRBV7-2	CASSLRGGSSYEQYF	TGTGCCAGCAGCTTACGTGGGGGCAGCTCCTACGAGCAGTACTTC
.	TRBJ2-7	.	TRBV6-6	CASSYGTPQWDEQYF	TGTGCCAGCAGTTACGGGACACCCCAATGGGACGAGCAGTACTTC
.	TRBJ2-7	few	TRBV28	CATLARGRSFEQYF	TGTGCCACCTTAGCCCGGGGCAGAAGTTTTGAGCAGTACTTC
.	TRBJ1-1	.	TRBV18	CASSRSNGWRTEAFF	TGTGCCAGCTCACGCTCCAACGGATGGCGCACTGAAGCTTTCTTT
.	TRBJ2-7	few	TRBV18	CASSPPLVEQYF	TGTGCCAGCTCACCACCACTGGTCGAGCAGTACTTC
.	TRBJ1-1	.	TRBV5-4	CASSFRAGSYTEAFF	TGTGCCAGCAGCTTTCGGGCAGGCTCTTACACTGAAGCTTTCTTT
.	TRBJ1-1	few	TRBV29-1	CSVVGSLNTEAFF	TGCAGCGTTGTTGGCAGCTTGAACACTGAAGCTTTCTTT
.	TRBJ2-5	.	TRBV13	CASSQIQGPETQYF	TGCGCCAGCAGCCAAATCCAGGGCCCAGAGACCCAGTACTTC
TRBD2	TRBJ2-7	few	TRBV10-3	CAISDSTGTSGYEQYF	TGTGCCATCAGTGACTCAACCGGGACTAGCGGCTACGAGCAGTACTTC
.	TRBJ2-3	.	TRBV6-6	CASTRGQRSTDTQYF	TGTGCCAGCACCAGAGGTCAGAGAAGCACAGATACGCAGTATTTT
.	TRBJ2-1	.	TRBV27	CASSKIGQSYLRGSYNEQFF	TGTGCCAGCAGTAAAATAGGACAGTCTTACCTCCGTGGCTCCTACAATGAGCAGTTCTTC
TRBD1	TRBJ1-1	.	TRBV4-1	CASSKGQGGNTEAFF	TGCGCCAGCAGCAAGGGACAGGGTGGGAACACTGAAGCTTTCTTT
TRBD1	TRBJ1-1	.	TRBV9	CASSVAIGGGHTEAFF	TGTGCCAGCAGCGTAGCTATTGGAGGGGGCCACACTGAAGCTTTCTTT
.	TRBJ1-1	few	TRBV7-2	CASSLGAGVRAFF	TGTGCCAGCAGCTTAGGGGCAGGGGTTAGGGCTTTCTTT
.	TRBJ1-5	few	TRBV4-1	CASSQETVGNQPQHF	TGCGCCAGCAGCCAAGAGACGGTGGGCAATCAGCCCCAGCATTTT
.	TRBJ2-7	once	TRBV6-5	CASMAGYEQYF	TGTGCCAGCATGGCGGGCTACGAGCAGTACTTC